This T cell receptor beta chain is from a study of control samples from healthy donors and cancer patients (dated by TCRdb to between 2020 and 2021). This clone appeared a single time. The antigen it binds to is not known. No clone much larger than this one lies a single base away; base qualities are absent. Library prep was done by the immunoSEQ multiplex PCR assay. TCRdb re-hosts the immuneACCESS table, in-frame sequences only. Its copies lack some clones; in the studies checked, an unresolved V gene accounts for under half of them, and the cause for the rest is not known. Across this sample there are about 140,000 clones, with around 85% seen only once. Together, the top ten hold just over 8.5% of the sample. V drops 10 bases and J drops 6 bases, leaving 16 bases in between. The CDR3 holds 12 amino acids from the cysteine to the phenylalanine. Only the CDR3 region is kept as DNA, spanning 36 bases read in frame from base 1. According to the germline V gene, CDR1 reads MRHNA and CDR2 reads SNTAGT.

In this chain, TRBV6-4 is recombined with TRBJ2-7; tentative D gene TRBD1, with 5 bases matching. Input material: blood. This TCR derives from a woman aged 25 to 39 in good health. Read as DNA, the sequence is TGTGCCAACGAACAGGTCGATGGCGAGCAGTACTTC. Translated, it reads CANEQVDGEQYF.